Listed below are T cell receptor beta chains from one sample, sequenced in a study of blood T cell repertoires in COVID-19. Sequencing used immunoSEQ multiplex PCR; TCRdb keeps in-frame clones, though not all of them. Counted here are under 150,000 clones, roughly 79% occurring once; the ten biggest clones make up about 9%. Sequencing was done on a sample of peripheral blood. The receptors shown here come from a man aged 45-65 years with active or convalescent COVID-19. CDR3s include the opening cysteine and the closing phenylalanine or tryptophan. The D gene is left open where the match is weak. Only some rows state a clone size, as once, few, many or a class for expanded clones.

length,V,D,J,size,DNA,CDR3
14,TRBV6-2/TRBV6-3,TRBD1,TRBJ2-5,.,TGTGCCAGCAGTTCCGGGACAGGGCTTGAGACCCAGTACTTC,CASSSGTGLETQYF
15,TRBV30,TRBD1,TRBJ1-2,once,TGTGCCTGGACCCCCGACAGGGGAGAATACTATGGCTACACCTTC,CAWTPDRGEYYGYTF
17,TRBV15,TRBD2,TRBJ2-1,.,TGTGCCACCAGCAGCGGAACAACTAGCGGGATTGCCCATGAGCAGTTCTTC,CATSSGTTSGIAHEQFF
13,TRBV9,.,TRBJ1-6,.,TGTGCCAGCAGCTCTAGCCCCCAGGGGCCCCTCCACTTT,CASSSSPQGPLHF
15,TRBV5-4,.,TRBJ1-1,.,TGTGCCAGCAGCTGGGGATACAGGGATGGCACTGAAGCTTTCTTT,CASSWGYRDGTEAFF
18,TRBV27,TRBD1,TRBJ1-2,once,TGTGCCAGCAGTTTGCCGCCGCCTTCGGACAGGGGGCATTATGGCTACACCTTC,CASSLPPPSDRGHYGYTF
12,TRBV12-3/TRBV12-4,TRBD1,TRBJ1-1,.,TGTGCCAGCAGTCCAGGGGGAACTGAAGCTTTCTTT,CASSPGGTEAFF
16,TRBV28,TRBD2,TRBJ2-3,.,TGTGCCAGCAGTTTAGCAACTAGCGGGAGAACAGATACGCAGTATTTT,CASSLATSGRTDTQYF
15,TRBV19,TRBD2,TRBJ2-2,once,TGTGCCAGTAGTATTTTCGGGAGGGGCACCGGGGAGCTGTTTTTT,CASSIFGRGTGELFF
14,TRBV7-8,.,TRBJ2-3,.,TGTGCCAGCAGCCGCGACAGAGTTGGAGCTACGCAGTATTTT,CASSRDRVGATQYF
16,TRBV23-1,.,TRBJ2-4,.,TGCGCCAGCAGAAAACAGGGAAGGGGGGCCAAAAACATTCAGTACTTC,CASRKQGRGAKNIQYF